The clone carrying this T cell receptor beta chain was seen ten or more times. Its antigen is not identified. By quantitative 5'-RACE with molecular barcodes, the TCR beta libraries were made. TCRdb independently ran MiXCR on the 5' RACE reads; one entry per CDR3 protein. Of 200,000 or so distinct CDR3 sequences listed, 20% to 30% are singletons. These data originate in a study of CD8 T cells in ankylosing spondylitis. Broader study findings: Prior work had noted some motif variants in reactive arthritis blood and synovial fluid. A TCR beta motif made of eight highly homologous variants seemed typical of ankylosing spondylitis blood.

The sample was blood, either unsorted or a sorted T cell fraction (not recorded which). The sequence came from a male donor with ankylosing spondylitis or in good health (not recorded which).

The CDR3 loop reads CASSLAGVVSNEQFF. The CDR3 region has the DNA TGTGCCAGCAGTTTGGCGGGAGTGGTTTCAAATGAGCAGTTCTTC. This chain links TRBV7-2 with TRBJ2-1; TRBD2 matches at 7 bases. This CDR3 comprises 15 residues. Germline V gene lookup returns CDR1 SGHTA and CDR2 FQGNSA. The V and J ends lost 6 bases and 7 bases, in that order; junction bases with no gene match: 12. The whole variable domain, filled in from reference TRBV7-2 and TRBJ2-1, reads GAGVSQSPSNKVTEKGKDVELRCDPISGHTALYWYRQSLGQGLEFLIYFQGNSAPDKSGLPSDRFSAERTGGSVSTLTIQRTQQEDSAVYLCASSLAGVVSNEQFFGPGTRLTVL.